This record covers a single T cell receptor (beta chain). The antigen is undetermined. This sample was included in a study of beta chain features in type 1 diabetes. Germline V gene data show CDR1 as GTSNPN and CDR2 as SVGIG (reference sequence). This CDR3 is 15 amino acids long. V dropped 4 bases and J dropped 2 bases, with 15 bases sitting between them. Findings and caveats of the study: Cells that show high TCR expression could be over-represented by cDNA sequencing. Shortening of TCRB CDR3s, moderate but significant, appeared in all four CD4+ subsets of Type 1 diabetes patients. Patients with type 1 diabetes carried fewer insertions and had more deletions at their VDJ junctions.

The investigators reverse transcribed all of the isolated RNA, so they sequenced expressed TCRB transcripts. Profiled with immunoSEQ multiplex PCR; TCRdb holds only in-frame clones, not every one. Of more than 200,000 clones listed, roughly 16% are singletons. Sequences were obtained from naive CD4+ T cells from blood. V usage is TRBV30 and J usage is TRBJ2-1; a weak D match, TRBD1 (6 bases). The clonotype comes from a man younger than 45 with type 1 diabetes. DNA of the CDR3: TGTGCCTGGACTAGGCAGACAGGAGCCTACAATGAGCAGTTCTTC. Amino acids: CAWTRQTGAYNEQFF.